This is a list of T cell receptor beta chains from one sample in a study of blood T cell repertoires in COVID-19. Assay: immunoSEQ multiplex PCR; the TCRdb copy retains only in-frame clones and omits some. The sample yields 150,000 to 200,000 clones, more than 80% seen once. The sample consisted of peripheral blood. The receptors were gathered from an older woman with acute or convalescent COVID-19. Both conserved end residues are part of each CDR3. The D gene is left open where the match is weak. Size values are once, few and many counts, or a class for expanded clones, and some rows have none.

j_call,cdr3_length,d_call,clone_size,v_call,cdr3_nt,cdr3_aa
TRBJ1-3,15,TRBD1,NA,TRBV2,TGTGCCAGCGGGGGGACAGTAACCTCTGGAAACACCATATATTTT,CASGGTVTSGNTIYF
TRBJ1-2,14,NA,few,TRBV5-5,TGTGCCAGCAGCTTGGGACAGGACAACTATGGCTACACCTTC,CASSLGQDNYGYTF
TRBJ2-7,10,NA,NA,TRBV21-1,TGTGCCAAATATTCCTACGAGCAGTACTTC,CAKYSYEQYF
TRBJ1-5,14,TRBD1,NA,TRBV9,TGTGCCAGCAGCACAGCAGGGGGCGATCAGCCCCAGCATTTT,CASSTAGGDQPQHF
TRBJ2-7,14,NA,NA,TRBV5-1,TGCGCCAGCAGCTTGGCGGCGGTGGTGGACGAGCAGTACTTC,CASSLAAVVDEQYF
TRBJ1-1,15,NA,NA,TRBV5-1,TGCGCCAGCAGCTTGGATGCGCCAAGAAACACTGAAGCTTTCTTT,CASSLDAPRNTEAFF
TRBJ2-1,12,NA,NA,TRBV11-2,TGTGCCAGCAGCTCTAACAGCCGTGGGTCGTTCTTC,CASSSNSRGSFF
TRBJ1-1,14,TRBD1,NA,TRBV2,TGTGCCAGCAGCCCTCGGGACAGGAACACTGAAGCTTTCTTT,CASSPRDRNTEAFF
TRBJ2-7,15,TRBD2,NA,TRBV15,TGTGCCACCAGCAGAGATCTAGCGGGCAAACGTGAGCAGTACTTC,CATSRDLAGKREQYF
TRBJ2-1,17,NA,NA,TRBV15,TGTGCCACCAGCAGAGGGATAACAGGACCCGGCGGCAATGAGCAGTTCTTC,CATSRGITGPGGNEQFF
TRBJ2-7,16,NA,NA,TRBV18,TGTGCCAGCTCACCACTTCCGGACCCGGGGAGAAACGAGCAGTACTTC,CASSPLPDPGRNEQYF
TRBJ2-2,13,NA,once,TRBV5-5,TGTGCCAGCAGCCGATTAGACACCGGGGAGCTGTTTTTT,CASSRLDTGELFF
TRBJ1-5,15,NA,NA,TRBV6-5,TGTGCCAGCAGTTACCCCGACAGGTGCGCTCAGCCCCAGCATTTT,CASSYPDRCAQPQHF
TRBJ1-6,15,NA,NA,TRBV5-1,TGCGCCAGCAGCTACCGTGGCAGTAATAATTCACCCCTCCACTTT,CASSYRGSNNSPLHF
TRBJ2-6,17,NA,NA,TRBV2,TGTGCCAGCAGTGAGGTCCCAGGCTTGAGCGGGGCCAACGTCCTGACTTTC,CASSEVPGLSGANVLTF